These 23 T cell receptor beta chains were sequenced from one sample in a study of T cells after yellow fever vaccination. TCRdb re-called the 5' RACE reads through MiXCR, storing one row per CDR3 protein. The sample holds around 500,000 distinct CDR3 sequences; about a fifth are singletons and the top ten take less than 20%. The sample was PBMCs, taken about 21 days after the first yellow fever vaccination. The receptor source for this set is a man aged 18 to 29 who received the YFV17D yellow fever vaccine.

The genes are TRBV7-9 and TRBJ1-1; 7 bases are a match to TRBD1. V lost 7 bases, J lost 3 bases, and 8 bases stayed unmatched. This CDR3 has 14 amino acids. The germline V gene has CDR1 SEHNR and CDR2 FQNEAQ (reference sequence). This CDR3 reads CASTQGVVDTEAFF. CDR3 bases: TGTGCCAGCACCCAGGGGGTCGTGGACACTGAAGCTTTCTTT.

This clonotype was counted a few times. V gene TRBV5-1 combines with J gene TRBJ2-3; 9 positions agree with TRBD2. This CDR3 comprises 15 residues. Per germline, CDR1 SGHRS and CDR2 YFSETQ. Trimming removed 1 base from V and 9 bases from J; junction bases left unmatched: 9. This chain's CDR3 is CASSLIAGAQGTQYF. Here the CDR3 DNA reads TGCGCCAGCAGCTTGATAGCGGGGGCGCAAGGGACGCAGTATTTT.

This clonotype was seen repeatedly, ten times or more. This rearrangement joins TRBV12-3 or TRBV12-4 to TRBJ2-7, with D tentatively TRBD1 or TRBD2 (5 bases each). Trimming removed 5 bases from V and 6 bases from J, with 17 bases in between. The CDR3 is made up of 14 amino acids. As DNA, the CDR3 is TGTGCCAGCAGTCCTCCGGGACCCCTGTCCGAGCAGTACGTC. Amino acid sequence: CASSPPGPLSEQYV.

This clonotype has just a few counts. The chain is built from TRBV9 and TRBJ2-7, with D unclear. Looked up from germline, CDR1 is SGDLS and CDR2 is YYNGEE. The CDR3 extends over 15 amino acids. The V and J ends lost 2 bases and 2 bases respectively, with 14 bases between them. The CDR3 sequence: CASSVGLSGTYEQYF. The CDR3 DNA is TGTGCCAGCAGCGTTGGATTATCTGGAACCTACGAGCAGTACTTC.

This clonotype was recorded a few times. CDR3 DNA sequence: TGCGCCAGCAGCCAAGATCGCCGGTGGGGCACTGAAGCTTTCTTT. Translation gives CASSQDRRWGTEAFF. V usage is TRBV4-3 and J usage is TRBJ1-1; no clear D gene. There are 15 residues in the CDR3. V was pared by 0 bases and J by 4 bases, with 12 bases between. Germline V gives CDR1 LGHNA, CDR2 YSLEER.

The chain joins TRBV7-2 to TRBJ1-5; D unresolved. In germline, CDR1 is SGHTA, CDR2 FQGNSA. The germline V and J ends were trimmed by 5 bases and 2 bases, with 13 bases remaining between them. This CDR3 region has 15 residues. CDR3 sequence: CASSRDRLGNQPQHF. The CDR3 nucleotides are TGTGCCAGCAGCCGTGACCGGTTGGGCAATCAGCCCCAGCATTTT.

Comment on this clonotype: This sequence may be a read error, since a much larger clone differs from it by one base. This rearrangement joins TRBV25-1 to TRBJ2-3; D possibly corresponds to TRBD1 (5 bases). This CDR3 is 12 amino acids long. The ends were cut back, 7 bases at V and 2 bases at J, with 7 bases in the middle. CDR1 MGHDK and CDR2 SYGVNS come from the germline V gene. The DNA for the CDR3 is TGTGCCAGCACGACAGCCACAGATACGCAGTATTTT. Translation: CASTTATDTQYF.

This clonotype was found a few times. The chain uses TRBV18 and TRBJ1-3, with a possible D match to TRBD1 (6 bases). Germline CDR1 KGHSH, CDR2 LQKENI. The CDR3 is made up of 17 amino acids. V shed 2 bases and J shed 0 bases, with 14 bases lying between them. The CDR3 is CASSPRTAESSGNTIYF. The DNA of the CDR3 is TGTGCCAGCTCACCAAGGACAGCCGAAAGCTCTGGAAACACCATATATTTT.

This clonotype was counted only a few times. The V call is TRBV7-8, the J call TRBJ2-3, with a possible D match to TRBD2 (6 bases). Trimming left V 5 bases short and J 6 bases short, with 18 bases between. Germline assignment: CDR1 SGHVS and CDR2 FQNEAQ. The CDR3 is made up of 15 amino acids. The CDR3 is CASSTFGGVTDTQYF. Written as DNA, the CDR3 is TGTGCCAGCAGCACTTTCGGCGGGGTGACCGATACGCAGTATTTT.

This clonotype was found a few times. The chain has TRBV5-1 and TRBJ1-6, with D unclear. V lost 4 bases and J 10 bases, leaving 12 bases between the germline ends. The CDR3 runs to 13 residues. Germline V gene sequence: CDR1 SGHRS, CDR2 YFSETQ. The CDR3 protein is CASSLDLGSPLHF. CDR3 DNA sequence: TGCGCCAGCAGCCTCGACTTGGGGTCACCCCTCCACTTT.

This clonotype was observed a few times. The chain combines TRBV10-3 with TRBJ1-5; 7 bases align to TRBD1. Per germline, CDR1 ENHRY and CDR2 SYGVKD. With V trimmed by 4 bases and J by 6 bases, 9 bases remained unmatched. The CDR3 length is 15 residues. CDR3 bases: TGTGCCATCAGTGTCCTCCCGACAGGGACTCAGCCCCAGCATTTT. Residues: CAISVLPTGTQPQHF.

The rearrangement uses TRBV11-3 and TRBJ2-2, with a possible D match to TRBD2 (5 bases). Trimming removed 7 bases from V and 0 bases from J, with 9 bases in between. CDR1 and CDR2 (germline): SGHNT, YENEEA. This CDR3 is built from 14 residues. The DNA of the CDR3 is TGTGCCAGCAAGTTGACTACGAACACCGGGGAGCTGTTTTTT. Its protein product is CASKLTTNTGELFF.

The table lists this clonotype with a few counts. Written as DNA, the CDR3 is TGTGCCAGCAGCCCTGGGACTAGCGGGGAGACTAGCACAGATACGCAGTATTTT. Translated, it gives CASSPGTSGETSTDTQYF. V is TRBV11-2 and J is TRBJ2-3, with 13 bases aligning to TRBD2. The CDR3 spans 18 residues. V was clipped by 5 bases and J by 0 bases; unmatched bases: 8. CDR1 is SGHAT and CDR2 is FQNNGV in the germline V gene.

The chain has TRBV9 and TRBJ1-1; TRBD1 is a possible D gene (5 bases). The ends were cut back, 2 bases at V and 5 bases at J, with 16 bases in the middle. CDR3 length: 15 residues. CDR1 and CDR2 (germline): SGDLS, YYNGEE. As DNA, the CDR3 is TGTGCCAGCAGCGTCGGGGGGAGGGGTGGTACTGAAGCTTTCTTT. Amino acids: CASSVGGRGGTEAFF. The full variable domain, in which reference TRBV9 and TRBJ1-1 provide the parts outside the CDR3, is DSGVTQTPKHLITATGQRVTLRCSPRSGDLSVYWYQQSLDQGLQFLIQYYNGEERAKGNILERFSAQQFPDLHSELNLSSLELGDSALYFCASSVGGRGGTEAFFGQGTRLTVV.

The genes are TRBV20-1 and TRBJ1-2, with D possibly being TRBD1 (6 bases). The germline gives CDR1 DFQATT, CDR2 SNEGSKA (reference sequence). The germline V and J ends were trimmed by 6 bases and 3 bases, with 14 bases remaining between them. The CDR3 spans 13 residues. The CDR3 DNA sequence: TGCAGTGCCATCATGGGGGGCTACTATGGCTACACCTTC. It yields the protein CSAIMGGYYGYTF.

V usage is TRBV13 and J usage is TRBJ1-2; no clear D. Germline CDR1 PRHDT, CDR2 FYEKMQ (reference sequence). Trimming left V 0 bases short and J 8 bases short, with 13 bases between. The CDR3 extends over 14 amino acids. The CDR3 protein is CASSLGGLVRGYTF. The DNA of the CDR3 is TGTGCCAGCAGCTTAGGGGGGTTGGTTCGCGGCTACACCTTC.

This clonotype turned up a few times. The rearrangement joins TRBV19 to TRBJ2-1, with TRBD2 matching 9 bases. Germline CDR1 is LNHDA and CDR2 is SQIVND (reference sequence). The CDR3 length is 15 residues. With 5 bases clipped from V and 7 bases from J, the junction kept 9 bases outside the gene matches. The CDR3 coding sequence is TGTGCCAGTAGTTCGGGCGGGAGGGTACGGAATGAGCAGTTCTTC. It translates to CASSSGGRVRNEQFF. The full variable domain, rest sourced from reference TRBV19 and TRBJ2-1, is DGGITQSPKYLFRKEGQNVTLSCEQNLNHDAMYWYRQDPGQGLRLIYYSQIVNDFQKGDIAEGYSVSREKKESFPLTVTSAQKNPTAFYLCASSSGGRVRNEQFFGPGTRLTVL.

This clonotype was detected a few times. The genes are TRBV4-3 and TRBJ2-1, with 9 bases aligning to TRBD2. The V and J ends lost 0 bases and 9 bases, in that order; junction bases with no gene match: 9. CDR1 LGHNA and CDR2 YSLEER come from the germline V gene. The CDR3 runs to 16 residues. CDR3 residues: CASSQDTGTSSGEQFF. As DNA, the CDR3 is TGCGCCAGCAGCCAAGACACCGGGACTAGCTCGGGTGAGCAGTTCTTC.

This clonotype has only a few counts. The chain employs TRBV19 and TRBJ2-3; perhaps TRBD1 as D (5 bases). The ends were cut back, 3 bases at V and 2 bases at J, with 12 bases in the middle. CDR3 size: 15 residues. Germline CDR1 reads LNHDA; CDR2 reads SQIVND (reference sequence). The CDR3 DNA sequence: TGTGCCAGTAGTATCGGGCAGGGCTTCACAGATACGCAGTATTTT. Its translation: CASSIGQGFTDTQYF. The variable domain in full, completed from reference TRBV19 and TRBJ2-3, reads DGGITQSPKYLFRKEGQNVTLSCEQNLNHDAMYWYRQDPGQGLRLIYYSQIVNDFQKGDIAEGYSVSREKKESFPLTVTSAQKNPTAFYLCASSIGQGFTDTQYFGPGTRLTVL.

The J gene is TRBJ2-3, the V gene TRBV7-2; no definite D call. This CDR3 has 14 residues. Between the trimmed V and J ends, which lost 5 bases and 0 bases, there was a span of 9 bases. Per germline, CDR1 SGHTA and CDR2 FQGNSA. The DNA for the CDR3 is TGTGCCAGCAGCCCAGACTTTAGCACAGATACGCAGTATTTT. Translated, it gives CASSPDFSTDTQYF.

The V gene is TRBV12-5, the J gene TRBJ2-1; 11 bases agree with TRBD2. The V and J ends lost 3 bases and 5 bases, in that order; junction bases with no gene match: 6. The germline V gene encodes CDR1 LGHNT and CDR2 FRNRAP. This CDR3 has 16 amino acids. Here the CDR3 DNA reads TGTGCTAGTGGTTTCCTCCTAGCGGGGGGTCACAATGAGCAGTTCTTC. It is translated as CASGFLLAGGHNEQFF.

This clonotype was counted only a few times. CDR3 sequence reads: CASSQLAGATDTQYF. Written as DNA, the CDR3 is TGCGCCAGCAGCCAACTAGCGGGGGCTACAGATACGCAGTATTTT. The genes are TRBV4-1 and TRBJ2-3; 10 nucleotides line up with TRBD2. Per the germline V gene, CDR1 is MGHRA and CDR2 is YSYEKL. This CDR3 region has 15 residues. The junction had 2 bases not matched to a gene; V was cut back by 2 bases and J by 3 bases.

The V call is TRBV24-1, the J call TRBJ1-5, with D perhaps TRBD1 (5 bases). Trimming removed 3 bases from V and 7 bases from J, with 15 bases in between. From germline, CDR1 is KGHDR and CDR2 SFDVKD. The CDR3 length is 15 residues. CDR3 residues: CATSDTTRGAQPQHF. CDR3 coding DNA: TGTGCCACCAGTGATACCACTCGTGGGGCACAGCCCCAGCATTTT.